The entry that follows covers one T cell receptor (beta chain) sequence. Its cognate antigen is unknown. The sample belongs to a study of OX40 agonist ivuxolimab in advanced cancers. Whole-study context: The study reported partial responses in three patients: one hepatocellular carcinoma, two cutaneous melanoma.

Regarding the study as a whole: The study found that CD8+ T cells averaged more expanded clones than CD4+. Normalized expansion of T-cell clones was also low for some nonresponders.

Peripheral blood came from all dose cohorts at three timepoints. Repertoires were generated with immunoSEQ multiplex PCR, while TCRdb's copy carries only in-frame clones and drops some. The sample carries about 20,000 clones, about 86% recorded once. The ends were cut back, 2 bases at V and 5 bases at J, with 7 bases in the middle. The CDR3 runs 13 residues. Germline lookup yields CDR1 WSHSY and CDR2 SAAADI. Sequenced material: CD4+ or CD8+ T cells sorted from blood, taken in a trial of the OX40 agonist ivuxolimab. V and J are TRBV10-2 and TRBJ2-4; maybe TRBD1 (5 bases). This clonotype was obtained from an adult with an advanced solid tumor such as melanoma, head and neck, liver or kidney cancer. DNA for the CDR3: TGCGCCAGCAGTGAGGTGACAGAAAACATTCAGTACTTC. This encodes CASSEVTENIQYF.